The entry that follows covers one T cell receptor (beta chain) sequence. The data originate from a study of cytomegalovirus exposure and HLA in healthy donors. 60 Vbeta and 13 Jbeta primers were used in PCR. Sequenced by immunoSEQ multiplex PCR; TCRdb stores in-frame clones only, minus some. This sample carries around 140,000 clones, with 0.96% going to the ten biggest clones. V shed 3 bases and J shed 2 bases, with 13 bases lying between them. Looked up from germline, CDR1 is SGHTA and CDR2 is FQGNSA. The length of the CDR3 is 15 residues. V is TRBV7-2 and J is TRBJ1-2; D perhaps matches TRBD1 (5 bases). The clonotype comes from a male donor in good health and CMV-seronegative. Source material: PBMCs. The CDR3 DNA reads TGTGCCAGCAGCTTTTTAGGGGCCCCCAACTATGGCTACACCTTC. It is translated as CASSFLGAPNYGYTF.